Reported below is one TCR beta chain. These data originate in a study of blood T cell repertoires in COVID-19. Study background: Some COVID-19 samples were acute and others convalescent; all came from the United States, Italy and Spain. Nucleic acid was either cDNA or gDNA, and it came from T cells, B-cell-depleted T cells, or PBMCs.

In the source study's methods: Reference gene primer amplification in the assay estimated nucleated cell counts. TCRdb's copy holds only in-frame clones and misses some; the assay was immunoSEQ multiplex PCR. Clone size and V and J calls were adopted from that table, with D and trimming inferred from the DNA. The data contain 250,000 to 350,000 clones, approximately 86% of them seen just once; the ten biggest clones take up about 2%. Specimen: peripheral blood. The receptor was isolated from a man aged 18 to 30 with active or convalescent COVID-19.

CDR3 region: CSASGTEYSNQPQHF. CDR3 coding DNA: TGCAGTGCTAGTGGGACAGAATATAGCAATCAGCCCCAGCATTTT. The chain is built from TRBV20-1 and TRBJ1-5; 7 nucleotides align to TRBD1. The CDR3 contains 15 residues. Germline V gene lookup returns CDR1 DFQATT and CDR2 SNEGSKA (reference sequence). The V gene end was trimmed by 3 bases and the J gene end by 0 bases; junction bases not matched to a gene: 5.